This TCR beta chain was retrieved from a study of T cell responses to AZD1222 COVID-19 vaccine. Study findings and constraints: The study identified only six AZD1222 recipients as seropositive at baseline. The peak T cell response came first, and repertoires were sampled only after it. Donors were chiefly white British, with a greater number of females, and clonal diversity was perhaps underestimated. Dominant CD4 TCR responses targeted spike regions 160-218 and 743-854.

Germline CDR1 and CDR2: LGHNA and YNFKEQ. The CDR3 extends over 17 amino acids. After removal of 6 bases from V and 3 bases from J, the junction contained 8 bases not matched to a gene. Measured with immunoSEQ multiplex PCR; TCRdb has only the in-frame clones, and not every one. The sample has 120,000 or so clones, about 90% seen once. Of note for this clone: As yet, its antigen is unknown.

The chain is built from TRBV4-2 and TRBJ2-1; 13 positions agree with TRBD2. This TCR was sampled from an adult in good health. Source: peripheral blood, taken on day 0 of MenACWY control vaccination. CDR3 sequence reads: CASRQGTSGEFYNEQFF. Here the CDR3 DNA reads TGTGCCAGCAGACAGGGGACTAGCGGGGAATTCTACAATGAGCAGTTCTTC.